One and the same sample provided the 8 T cell receptor beta chains below, sequenced in a study of post-analysis software for immune sequencing data. Study-wide results and caveats: Five or six TRBV segments appeared more often in patients than in controls, and TRBV5-6, TRBV5-1 and TRBV20-1 were among these.

TCR beta libraries were prepared from cDNA with unique molecular identifiers. TCRdb re-analysed the PCR reads in MiXCR, keeping a single row per CDR3 protein. The table has 820,000 or so distinct CDR3 sequences, around 53% seen once; the top ten hold roughly 4.4%. Their antigen targets remain unknown. Source material: blood. These TCRs come from a girl aged 5 to 17 with multiple sclerosis.

The chain couples TRBV20-1 to TRBJ2-5; 7 positions agree with TRBD1. CDR1 is DFQATT and CDR2 is SNEGSKA in the germline V gene (reference sequence). The V segment lost 3 bases and the J segment 1 base; nucleotides outside the gene matches: 8. The CDR3 runs to 15 residues. This CDR3 reads CSASSGQAFQETQYF. In DNA form, the CDR3 reads TGCAGTGCTAGTTCCGGACAGGCCTTCCAAGAGACCCAGTACTTC.

There are a few counts of this clonotype. V is TRBV12-3 or TRBV12-4 and J is TRBJ2-1; 9 nucleotides line up with TRBD1. The CDR3 contains 16 residues. The J segment lost 4 bases and the V segment lost 2 bases, leaving 6 bases of the junction unmatched. The CDR3 region has the DNA TGTGCCAGCAGTTTAAGGGGGACAGGGATGTACAATGAGCAGTTCTTC. Translating it yields CASSLRGTGMYNEQFF.

This clonotype showed up just a few times. The chain combines TRBV20-1 with TRBJ1-1; TRBD1 matches at 7 bases. Per germline, CDR1 DFQATT and CDR2 SNEGSKA (reference sequence). The CDR3 is 13 amino acids. Germline trimming cut 5 bases from V and 2 bases from J; bases unmatched to any gene: 5. CDR3 amino acids: CSAVDRTNTEAFF. CDR3 in DNA: TGCAGTGCTGTGGACAGGACCAACACTGAAGCTTTCTTT.

This clonotype was recorded a few times. V usage is TRBV4-1 and J usage is TRBJ2-3, with D unresolved. This CDR3 is 14 amino acids long. Trimming cost V 0 bases and J 4 bases, with 8 bases left between them. The germline gives CDR1 MGHRA, CDR2 YSYEKL. The DNA for the CDR3 is TGCGCCAGCAGCCAAGAGATCGTGGCAGATACGCAGTATTTT. It codes for CASSQEIVADTQYF.

This clonotype came up once. The CDR3 coding sequence is TGCGCCAGCAGCTTGGTTGCAGGGTCGAGAAATGAGCAGTACTTC. Its translation is CASSLVAGSRNEQYF. The genes are TRBV5-1 and TRBJ2-7; D is perhaps TRBD1 (5 bases). The CDR3 loop spans 15 amino acids. Germline CDR1 and CDR2: SGHRS and YFSETQ. The germline V and J ends were trimmed by 0 bases and 7 bases, with 17 bases remaining between them.

The V and J genes are TRBV7-8 and TRBJ2-1; D gene uncertain. Germline V gene sequence: CDR1 SGHVS, CDR2 FQNEAQ. The V gene lost 1 base and the J gene lost 10 bases, with 17 bases spanning the gap. CDR3 length: 15 residues. CDR3 amino acids: CASSLVSTGLYEQFF. CDR3 nucleotide sequence: TGTGCCAGCAGCTTAGTCAGTACCGGCCTCTACGAGCAGTTCTTC.

V is TRBV5-1 and J is TRBJ1-2, with 7 bases aligning to TRBD1. CDR1 is SGHRS, CDR2 YFSETQ, per germline. V trimming: 4 bases; J trimming: 0 bases; junction bases outside the gene matches: 6. This CDR3 has 15 residues. CDR3 sequence reads: CASSEGQPANYGYTF. The DNA of the CDR3 is TGCGCCAGCAGCGAGGGACAGCCGGCTAACTATGGCTACACCTTC.

This rearrangement joins TRBV5-6 to TRBJ2-3, with 11 nucleotides matching TRBD2. V lost 4 bases to trimming and J lost 8 bases; unmatched junction nucleotides: 12. CDR1 SGHDT and CDR2 YYEEEE come from the germline V gene. This CDR3 region has 16 residues. CDR3 loop: CASSGTIAGGPGTQYF. The CDR3 DNA is TGTGCCAGCAGCGGGACCATAGCGGGAGGGCCCGGTACGCAGTATTTT. The whole variable domain, remainder taken from reference TRBV5-6 and TRBJ2-3, is DAGVTQSPTHLIKTRGQQVTLRCSPKSGHDTVSWYQQALGQGPQFIFQYYEEEERQRGNFPDRFSGHQFPNYSSELNVNALLLGDSALYLCASSGTIAGGPGTQYFGPGTRLTVL.